This note documents a single T cell receptor (beta chain) sequence. Per the original methods: Researchers report that nucleated cell counts were estimated from reference gene primer amplification. Measured with immunoSEQ multiplex PCR; TCRdb has only the in-frame clones, and not every one. That table furnishes V, J and clone size, whereas the DNA furnished D and trimming. The data show about 91,000 clones, approximately 80% seen once. This sample was included in a study of blood T cell repertoires in COVID-19. Study context: The cDNA or gDNA used as material had been derived from T cells, B-cell-depleted T cells, or PBMCs.

The receptor was isolated from a man in his 70s with acute or convalescent COVID-19. What was sequenced was peripheral blood.

Here the CDR3 DNA reads TGTGCCAGCAGCTTAGGGACTAGCGGGGGGGAGACCCAGTACTTC. It translates to CASSLGTSGGETQYF. V gene TRBV7-9 combines with J gene TRBJ2-5, with 14 nucleotides matching TRBD2. This CDR3 contains 15 residues. J lost 5 bases, V lost 1 base, and 0 bases had no gene match. Germline assignment: CDR1 SEHNR and CDR2 FQNEAQ (reference sequence).